This is a list of T cell receptor beta chains from one sample in a study of T cell repertoires in cytomegalovirus infection. TCRdb fed the reads into MiXCR, producing one record per CDR3 protein. The sample lists fewer than 250,000 distinct CDR3 sequences; roughly 23% were seen once. Sequenced sample: CD8+ T cells from PBMCs. These receptors all stem from a human donor in good health (CMV status not recorded). Some clones in this sample may be carry-over from other donors' samples. Each CDR3 is given without its conserved first and last residue. Part of the rows lack a size; the others show once, few, many or a class for expanded clones.

j_call clone_size v_call cdr3_aa
TRBJ2-3 medium-sized TRBV12-3/TRBV12-4 ASSTTSGGATDTQY
TRBJ2-3 many TRBV7-9 ASRSHSTDTQY
TRBJ1-6 many TRBV7-9 ASSSLKGQGVNSPLH
TRBJ1-1 few TRBV4-2 ASSQGRTSEAF
TRBJ1-1 few TRBV4-1 ASSQGGQGMNTEAF
TRBJ2-1 few TRBV11-2 ASTLTLDWNNEQF
TRBJ2-1 . TRBV29-1 SVQTSGSYNEQF
TRBJ1-1 . TRBV28 ASRLLMNTEAF
TRBJ2-5 . TRBV30 AWSAEGGWETQY
TRBJ2-1 once TRBV7-9 ASSLKAGGLVSYNEQF
TRBJ2-3 many TRBV2 ASSHLTGGRDTQY
TRBJ1-5 few TRBV28 ASGTGDLSNQPQH
TRBJ1-2 many TRBV27 ASSLTGNYGYT
TRBJ2-1 few TRBV7-3 ASSLSLAIYPEQF
TRBJ1-1 few TRBV18 ASSPAPLPPNTEAF
TRBJ1-6 . TRBV11-1 ASSRTGNNSPLH
TRBJ1-1 . TRBV7-2 ASSLGWGVEAF
TRBJ2-7 . TRBV20-1 SAHEQEEHYEQY
TRBJ2-3 . TRBV7-9 ASRERGLTDTQY
TRBJ2-2 . TRBV20-1 SARDWSGTTNTGELF
TRBJ2-1 many TRBV7-8 ASTPWVSGEQF
TRBJ2-7 . TRBV19 ASRPAGAYEQY
TRBJ2-2 . TRBV20-1 SALRGETGELF
TRBJ2-1 many TRBV7-2 ASSLDTSGRYNEQF
TRBJ2-1 many TRBV20-1 SARDLLGTAENEQF
TRBJ2-7 many TRBV28 ASSPDHDRGRTYEQY
TRBJ2-5 few TRBV27 ASSLSAGLQETQY
TRBJ1-1 many TRBV6-5 ASTGRGTEAF
TRBJ2-1 few TRBV5-4 ASSSTPSGGVNNEQF
TRBJ1-5 . TRBV7-7 ASSLEQGADNQPQH
TRBJ2-2 few TRBV25-1 ASSHRATGELF
TRBJ2-7 few TRBV7-2 ASSWDRVGSYEQY
TRBJ2-7 few TRBV11-2 ASSLDLGSYEQY
TRBJ2-5 few TRBV15 ATSSSVRETQY
TRBJ2-3 . TRBV12-3/TRBV12-4 ASSLEEGADTQY
TRBJ2-1 . TRBV6-6 ASTPWGYNEQF
TRBJ1-3 few TRBV29-1 SVLRGPGNTIY
TRBJ1-2 . TRBV14 ASSEDSNYGYT
TRBJ2-7 few TRBV11-2 ASSHPGVGEQY
TRBJ1-1 few TRBV20-1 SGIGTASGEAF
TRBJ1-2 . TRBV5-5 ASSSVDRFNT
TRBJ2-2 . TRBV4-1 ASSPGPEGTGELF
TRBJ2-7 few TRBV20-1 SAINSD
TRBJ2-2 few TRBV19 ASSIVGVTGELF
TRBJ2-1 many TRBV7-2 ASSLAWGGVNNEQF
TRBJ2-2 . TRBV5-6 ASSLPANTGELF
TRBJ2-1 many TRBV7-2 ASSPEPLAGANNEQF
TRBJ2-2 . TRBV2 ASSEAPPGTVNTGELF
TRBJ2-1 few TRBV10-3 AISEPPRAGEDNEQF
TRBJ1-4 few TRBV28 ASSPSEYATNEKLF
TRBJ2-7 . TRBV2 AGTTDSAYEQY
TRBJ2-1 few TRBV20-1 SARLVRSYNEQF
TRBJ2-7 many TRBV20-1 SAREWGKRDEQY
TRBJ2-1 many TRBV6-1 ASSIFRGGGNEQF
TRBJ2-1 many TRBV12-3/TRBV12-4 ASSLGPGDEQF
TRBJ1-1 many TRBV5-6 ASSFRAGGDEAF
TRBJ2-1 . TRBV20-1 SASGQLGNEQF
TRBJ2-3 many TRBV7-2 ASSYPAGWSGDTDTQY
TRBJ1-6 few TRBV20-1 SAHNAPRDRANSPLH